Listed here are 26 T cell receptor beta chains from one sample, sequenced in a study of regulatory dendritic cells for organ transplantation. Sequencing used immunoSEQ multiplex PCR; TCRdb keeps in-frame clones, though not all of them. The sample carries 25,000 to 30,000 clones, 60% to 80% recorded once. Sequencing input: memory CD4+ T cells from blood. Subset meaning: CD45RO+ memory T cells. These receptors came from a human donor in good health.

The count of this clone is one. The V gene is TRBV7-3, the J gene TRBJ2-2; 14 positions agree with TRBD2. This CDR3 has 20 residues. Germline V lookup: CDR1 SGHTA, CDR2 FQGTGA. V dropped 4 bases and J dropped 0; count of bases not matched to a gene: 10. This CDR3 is CASSSSGTSGGFPNTGELFF. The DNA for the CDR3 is TGTGCCAGCAGCTCATCCGGGACTAGCGGGGGATTCCCGAACACCGGGGAGCTGTTTTTT.

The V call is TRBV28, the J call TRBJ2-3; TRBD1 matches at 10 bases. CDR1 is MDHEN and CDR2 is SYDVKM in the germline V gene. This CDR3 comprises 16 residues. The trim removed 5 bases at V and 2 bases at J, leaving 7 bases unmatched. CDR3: CASSRWTGGATDTQYF. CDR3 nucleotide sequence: TGTGCCAGCAGTCGGTGGACAGGGGGAGCCACAGATACGCAGTATTTT.

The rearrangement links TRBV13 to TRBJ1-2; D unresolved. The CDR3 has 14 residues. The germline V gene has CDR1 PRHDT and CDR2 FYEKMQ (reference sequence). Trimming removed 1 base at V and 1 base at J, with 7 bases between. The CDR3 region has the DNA TGTGCCAGCAGCTTAGAAGCACTTAACTATGGCTACACCTTC. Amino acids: CASSLEALNYGYTF.

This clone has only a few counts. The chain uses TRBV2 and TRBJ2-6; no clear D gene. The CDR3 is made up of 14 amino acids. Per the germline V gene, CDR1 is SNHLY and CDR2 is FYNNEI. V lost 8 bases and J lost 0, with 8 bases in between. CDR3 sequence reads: CASLQYSGANVLTF. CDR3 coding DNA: TGTGCCAGCTTACAGTACTCTGGGGCCAACGTCCTGACTTTC.

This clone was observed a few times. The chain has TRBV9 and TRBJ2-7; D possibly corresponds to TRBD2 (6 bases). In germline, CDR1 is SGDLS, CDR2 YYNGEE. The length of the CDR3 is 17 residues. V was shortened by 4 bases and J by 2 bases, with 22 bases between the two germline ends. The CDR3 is CASSLKVPGLPTYEQYF. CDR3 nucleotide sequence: TGTGCCAGCAGCCTAAAGGTACCGGGACTCCCTACCTACGAGCAGTACTTC.

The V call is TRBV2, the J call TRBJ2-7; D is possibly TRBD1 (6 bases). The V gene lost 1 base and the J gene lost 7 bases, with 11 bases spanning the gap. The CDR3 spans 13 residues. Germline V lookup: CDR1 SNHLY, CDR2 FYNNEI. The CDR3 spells CASSEGTVGEQYF. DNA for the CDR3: TGTGCCAGCAGTGAAGGGACAGTGGGGGAGCAGTACTTC.

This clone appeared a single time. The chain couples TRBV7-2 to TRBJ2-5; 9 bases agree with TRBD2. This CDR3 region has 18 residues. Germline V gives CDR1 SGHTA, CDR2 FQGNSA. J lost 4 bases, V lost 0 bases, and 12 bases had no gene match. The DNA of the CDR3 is TGTGCCAGCAGCTTAGCGCTCGGTTTAGCGGGAGATGGAGAGACCCAGTACTTC. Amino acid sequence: CASSLALGLAGDGETQYF.

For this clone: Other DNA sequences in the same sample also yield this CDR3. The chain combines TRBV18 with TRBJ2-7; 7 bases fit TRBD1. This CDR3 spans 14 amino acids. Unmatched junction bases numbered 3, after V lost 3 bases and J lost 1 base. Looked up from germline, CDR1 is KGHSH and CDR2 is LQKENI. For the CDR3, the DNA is TGTGCCAGCTCACCGGGGACAGAGTCCTACGAGCAGTACTTC. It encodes CASSPGTESYEQYF.

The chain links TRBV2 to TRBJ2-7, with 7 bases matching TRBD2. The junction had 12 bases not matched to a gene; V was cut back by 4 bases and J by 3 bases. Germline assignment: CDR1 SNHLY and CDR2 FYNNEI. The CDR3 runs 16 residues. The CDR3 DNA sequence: TGTGCCAGCAGTGTGGGGTTTAGGACGGGGGGCTACGAGCAGTACTTC. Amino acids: CASSVGFRTGGYEQYF.

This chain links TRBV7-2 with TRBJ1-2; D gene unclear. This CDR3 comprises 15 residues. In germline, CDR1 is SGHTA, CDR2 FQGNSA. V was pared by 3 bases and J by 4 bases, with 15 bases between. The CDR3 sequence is CASSFLPADVYGYTF. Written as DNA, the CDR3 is TGTGCCAGCAGCTTTCTTCCTGCGGATGTCTATGGCTACACCTTC.

The CDR3 sequence is CASSPSPGNEQFF. The CDR3 DNA follows: TGTGCCAGCAGCCCCTCCCCTGGCAATGAGCAGTTCTTC. The rearrangement uses TRBV7-3 and TRBJ2-1; D is unclear. CDR1 is SGHTA, CDR2 FQGTGA, per germline. This CDR3 comprises 13 residues. Trimming left V 5 bases short and J 6 bases short, with 11 bases between.

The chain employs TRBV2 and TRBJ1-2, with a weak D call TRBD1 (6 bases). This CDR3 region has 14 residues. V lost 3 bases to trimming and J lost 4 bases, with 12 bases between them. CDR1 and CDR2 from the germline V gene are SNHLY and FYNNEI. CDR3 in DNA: TGTGCCAGCAGTGACTCGGGGGGGGCCTATGGCTACACCTTC. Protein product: CASSDSGGAYGYTF.

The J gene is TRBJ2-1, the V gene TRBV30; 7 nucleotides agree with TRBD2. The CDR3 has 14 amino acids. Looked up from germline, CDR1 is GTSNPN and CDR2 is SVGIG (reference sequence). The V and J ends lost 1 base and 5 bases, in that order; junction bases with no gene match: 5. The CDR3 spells CAWSEWSGDNEQFF. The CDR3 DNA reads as TGTGCCTGGAGTGAATGGAGCGGGGACAATGAGCAGTTCTTC. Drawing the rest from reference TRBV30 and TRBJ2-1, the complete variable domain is SQTIHQWPATLVQPVGSPLSLECTVEGTSNPNLYWYRQAAGRGLQLLFYSVGIGQISSEVPQNLSASRPQDRQFILSSKKLLLSDSGFYLCAWSEWSGDNEQFFGPGTRLTVL.

CDR3 region: CASSQGPSRAGGGGAKNIQYF. DNA of the CDR3: TGCGCCAGCAGCCAAGGACCCTCTCGCGCGGGAGGGGGCGGGGCCAAAAACATTCAGTACTTC. The J gene is TRBJ2-4, the V gene TRBV4-1; TRBD2 aligns across 9 bases. CDR3 length: 21 amino acids. With V trimmed by 1 base and J by 1 base, 17 bases remained unmatched. Germline CDR1 and CDR2: MGHRA and YSYEKL.

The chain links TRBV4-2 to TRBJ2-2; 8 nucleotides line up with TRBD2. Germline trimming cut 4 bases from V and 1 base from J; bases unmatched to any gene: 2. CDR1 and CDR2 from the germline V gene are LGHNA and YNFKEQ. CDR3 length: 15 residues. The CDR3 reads CASSRRGENTGELFF. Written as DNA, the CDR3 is TGTGCCAGCAGCCGGCGGGGGGAGAACACCGGGGAGCTGTTTTTT.

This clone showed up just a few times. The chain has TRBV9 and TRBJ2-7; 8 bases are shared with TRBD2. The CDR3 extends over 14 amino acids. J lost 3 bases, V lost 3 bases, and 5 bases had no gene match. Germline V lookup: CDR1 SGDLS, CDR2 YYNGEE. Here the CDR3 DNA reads TGTGCCAGCAGCGCGGGGGGGGGATTCTACGAGCAGTACTTC. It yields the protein CASSAGGGFYEQYF.

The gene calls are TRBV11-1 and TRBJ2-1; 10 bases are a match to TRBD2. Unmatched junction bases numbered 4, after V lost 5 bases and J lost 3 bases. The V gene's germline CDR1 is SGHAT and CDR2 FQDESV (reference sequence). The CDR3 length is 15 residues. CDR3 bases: TGTGCCAGCAGCGTGAGGACTAGCGGCTACAATGAGCAGTTCTTC. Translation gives CASSVRTSGYNEQFF.

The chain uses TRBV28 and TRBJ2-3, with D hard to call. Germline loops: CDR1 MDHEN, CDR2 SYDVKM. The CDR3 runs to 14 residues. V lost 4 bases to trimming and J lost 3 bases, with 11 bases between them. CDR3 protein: CASSSPLGTDTQYF. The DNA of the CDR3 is TGTGCCAGCAGTTCCCCTTTGGGGACAGATACGCAGTATTTT.

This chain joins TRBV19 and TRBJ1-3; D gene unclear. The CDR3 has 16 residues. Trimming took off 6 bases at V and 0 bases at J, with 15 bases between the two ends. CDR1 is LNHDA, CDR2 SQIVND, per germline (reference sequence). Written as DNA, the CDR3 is TGTGCCAGTAGATCGGACCGACGATTCTCTGGAAACACCATATATTTT. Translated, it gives CASRSDRRFSGNTIYF.

CDR3 coding DNA: TGTGCCAGCAGTTATAGACTGGAGCAGGACGGGGAGCTGTTTTTT. It translates to CASSYRLEQDGELFF. The chain combines TRBV6-6 with TRBJ2-2; D unclear. Trimming pared 3 bases from V and 7 bases from J, leaving 15 bases between. In germline, CDR1 is MNHNY, CDR2 SVGAGI (reference sequence). The CDR3 runs to 15 residues.

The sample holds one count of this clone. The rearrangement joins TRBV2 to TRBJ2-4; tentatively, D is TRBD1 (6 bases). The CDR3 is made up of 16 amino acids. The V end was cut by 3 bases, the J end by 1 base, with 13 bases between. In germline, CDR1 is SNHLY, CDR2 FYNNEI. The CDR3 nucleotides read TGTGCCAGCAGTGAGGGGCGGCAGGGGGCCAAAAACATTCAGTACTTC. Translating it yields CASSEGRQGAKNIQYF.

The CDR3 region has the DNA TGTGCCAGTAGGGACGCCGCCTCGGGTGAGCAGTACTTC. Amino acid sequence: CASRDAASGEQYF. The chain carries TRBV7-2 and TRBJ2-7; D assignment may be TRBD1 or TRBD2 (5 bases each). Germline loops: CDR1 SGHTA, CDR2 FQGNSA. V lost 9 bases, J lost 7 bases, and 19 bases lay in between. The CDR3 length is 13 residues. Full variable domain (rest looked up from reference TRBV7-2 and TRBJ2-7): GAGVSQSPSNKVTEKGKDVELRCDPISGHTALYWYRQSLGQGLEFLIYFQGNSAPDKSGLPSDRFSAERTGGSVSTLTIQRTQQEDSAVYLCASRDAASGEQYFGPGTRLTVT.

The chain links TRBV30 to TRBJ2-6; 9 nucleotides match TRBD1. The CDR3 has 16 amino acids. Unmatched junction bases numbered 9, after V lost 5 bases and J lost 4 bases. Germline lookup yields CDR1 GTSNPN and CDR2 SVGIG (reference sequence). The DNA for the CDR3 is TGTGCCTGGGGGAGGGACAGGGTACCCGGGGCCAACGTCCTGACTTTC. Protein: CAWGRDRVPGANVLTF.

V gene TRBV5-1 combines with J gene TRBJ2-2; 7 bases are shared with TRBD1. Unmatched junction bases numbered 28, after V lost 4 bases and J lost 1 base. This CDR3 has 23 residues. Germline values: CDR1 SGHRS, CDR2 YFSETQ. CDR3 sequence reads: CASSNEGLDRDSLPPRNTGELFF. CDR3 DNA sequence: TGCGCCAGCAGCAACGAAGGCCTAGACCGGGACAGTCTCCCTCCGAGGAACACCGGGGAGCTGTTTTTT.

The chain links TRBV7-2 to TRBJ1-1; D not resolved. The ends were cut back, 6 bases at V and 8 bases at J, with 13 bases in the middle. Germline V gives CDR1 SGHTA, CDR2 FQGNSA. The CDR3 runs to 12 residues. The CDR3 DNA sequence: TGTGCCAGCAGTTTTCAGACTTACGAAGCTTTCTTT. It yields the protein CASSFQTYEAFF. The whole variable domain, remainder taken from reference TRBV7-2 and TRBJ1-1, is GAGVSQSPSNKVTEKGKDVELRCDPISGHTALYWYRQSLGQGLEFLIYFQGNSAPDKSGLPSDRFSAERTGGSVSTLTIQRTQQEDSAVYLCASSFQTYEAFFGQGTRLTVV.

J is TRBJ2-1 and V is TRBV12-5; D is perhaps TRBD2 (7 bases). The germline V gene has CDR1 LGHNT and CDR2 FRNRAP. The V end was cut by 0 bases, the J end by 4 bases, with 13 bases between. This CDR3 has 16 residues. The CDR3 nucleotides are TGTGCTAGTGGTTTGGTAAGGGGGGGAAAATACAATGAGCAGTTCTTC. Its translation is CASGLVRGGKYNEQFF.